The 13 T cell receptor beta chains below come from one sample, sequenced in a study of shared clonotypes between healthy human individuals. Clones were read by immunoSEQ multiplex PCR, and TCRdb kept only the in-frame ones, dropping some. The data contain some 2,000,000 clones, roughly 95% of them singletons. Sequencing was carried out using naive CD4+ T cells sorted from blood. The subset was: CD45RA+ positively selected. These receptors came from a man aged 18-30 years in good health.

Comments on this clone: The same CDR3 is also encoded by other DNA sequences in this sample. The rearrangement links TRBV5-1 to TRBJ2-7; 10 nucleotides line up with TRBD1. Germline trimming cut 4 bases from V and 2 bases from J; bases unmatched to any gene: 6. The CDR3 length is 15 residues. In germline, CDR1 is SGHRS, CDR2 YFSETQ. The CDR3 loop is CASSLGTGVTYEQYF. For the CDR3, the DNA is TGCGCCAGCAGCCTGGGGACAGGGGTTACCTACGAGCAGTACTTC. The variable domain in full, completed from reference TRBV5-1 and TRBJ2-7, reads KAGVTQTPRYLIKTRGQQVTLSCSPISGHRSVSWYQQTPGQGLQFLFEYFSETQRNKGNFPGRFSGRQFSNSRSEMNVSTLELGDSALYLCASSLGTGVTYEQYFGPGTRLTVT.

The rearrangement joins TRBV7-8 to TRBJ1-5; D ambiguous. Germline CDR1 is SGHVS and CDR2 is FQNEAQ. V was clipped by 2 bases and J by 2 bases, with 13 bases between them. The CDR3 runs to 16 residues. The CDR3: CASSLLDWGGNQPQHF. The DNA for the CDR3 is TGTGCCAGCAGCTTATTGGACTGGGGAGGCAATCAGCCCCAGCATTTT.

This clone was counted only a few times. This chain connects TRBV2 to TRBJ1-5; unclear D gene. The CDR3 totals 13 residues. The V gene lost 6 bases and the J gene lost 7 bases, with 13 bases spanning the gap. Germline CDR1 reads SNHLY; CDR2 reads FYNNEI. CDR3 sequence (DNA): TGTGCCAGCAGGGAGGGAATAGGGCAGCCCCAGCATTTT. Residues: CASREGIGQPQHF.

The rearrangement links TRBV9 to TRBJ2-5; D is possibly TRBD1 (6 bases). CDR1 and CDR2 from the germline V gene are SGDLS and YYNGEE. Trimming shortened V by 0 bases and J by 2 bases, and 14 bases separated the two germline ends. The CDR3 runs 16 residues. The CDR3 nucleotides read TGTGCCAGCAGCGTAGGATTAGGGCAGGGGCAAGAGACCCAGTACTTC. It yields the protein CASSVGLGQGQETQYF. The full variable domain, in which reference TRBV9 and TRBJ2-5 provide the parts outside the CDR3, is DSGVTQTPKHLITATGQRVTLRCSPRSGDLSVYWYQQSLDQGLQFLIQYYNGEERAKGNILERFSAQQFPDLHSELNLSSLELGDSALYFCASSVGLGQGQETQYFGPGTRLLVL.

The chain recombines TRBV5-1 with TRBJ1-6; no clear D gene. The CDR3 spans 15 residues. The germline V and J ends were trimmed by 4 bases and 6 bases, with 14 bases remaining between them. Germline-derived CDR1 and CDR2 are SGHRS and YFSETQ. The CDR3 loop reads CASSRSSNLNSPLHF. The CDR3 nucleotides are TGCGCCAGCAGCCGCAGCTCTAACCTTAATTCACCCCTCCACTTT.

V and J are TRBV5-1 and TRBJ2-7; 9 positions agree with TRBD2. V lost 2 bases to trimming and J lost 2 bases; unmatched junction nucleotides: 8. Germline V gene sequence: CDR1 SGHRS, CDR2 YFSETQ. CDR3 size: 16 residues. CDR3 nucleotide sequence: TGCGCCAGCAGCTTAGGTCCTAGCGGGGAGACCTACGAGCAGTACTTC. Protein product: CASSLGPSGETYEQYF.

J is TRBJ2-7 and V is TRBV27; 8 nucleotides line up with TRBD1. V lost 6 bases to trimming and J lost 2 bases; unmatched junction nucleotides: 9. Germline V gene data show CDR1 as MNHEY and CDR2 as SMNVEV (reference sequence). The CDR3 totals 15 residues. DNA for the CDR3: TGTGCCAGCAGCATCCAGGGGGCTGGAACCTACGAGCAGTACTTC. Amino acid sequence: CASSIQGAGTYEQYF.

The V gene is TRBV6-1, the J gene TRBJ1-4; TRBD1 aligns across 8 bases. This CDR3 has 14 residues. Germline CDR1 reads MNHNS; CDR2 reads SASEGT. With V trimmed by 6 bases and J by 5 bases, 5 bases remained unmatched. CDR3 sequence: CASSPGQANEKLFF. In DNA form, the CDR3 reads TGTGCCAGCAGCCCGGGACAGGCGAATGAAAAACTGTTTTTT.

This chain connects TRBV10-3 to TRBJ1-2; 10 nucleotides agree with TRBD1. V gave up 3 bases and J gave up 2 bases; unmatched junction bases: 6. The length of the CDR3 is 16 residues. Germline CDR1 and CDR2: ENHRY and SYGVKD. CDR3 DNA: TGTGCCATCAGTGACAAGACAGGGGGCAAGAACTATGGCTACACCTTC. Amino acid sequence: CAISDKTGGKNYGYTF.

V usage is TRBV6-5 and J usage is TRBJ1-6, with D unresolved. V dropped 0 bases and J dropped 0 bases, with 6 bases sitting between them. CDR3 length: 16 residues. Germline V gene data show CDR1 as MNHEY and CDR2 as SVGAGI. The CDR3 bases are TGTGCCAGCAGTTACTCGGGGAACTCCTATAATTCACCCCTCCACTTT. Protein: CASSYSGNSYNSPLHF.

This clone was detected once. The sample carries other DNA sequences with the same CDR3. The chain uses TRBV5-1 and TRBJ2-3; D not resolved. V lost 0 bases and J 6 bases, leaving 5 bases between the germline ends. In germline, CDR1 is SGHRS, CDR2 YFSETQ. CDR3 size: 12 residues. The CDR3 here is CASSLDRDTQYF. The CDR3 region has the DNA TGCGCCAGCAGCTTGGACCGCGATACGCAGTATTTT.

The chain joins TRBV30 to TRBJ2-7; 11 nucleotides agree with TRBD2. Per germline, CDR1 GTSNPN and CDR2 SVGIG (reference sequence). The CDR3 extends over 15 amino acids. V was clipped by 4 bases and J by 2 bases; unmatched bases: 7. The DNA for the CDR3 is TGTGCCTGGACAGCACTAGCGGGGGCCGCCTACGAGCAGTACTTC. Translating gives CAWTALAGAAYEQYF.

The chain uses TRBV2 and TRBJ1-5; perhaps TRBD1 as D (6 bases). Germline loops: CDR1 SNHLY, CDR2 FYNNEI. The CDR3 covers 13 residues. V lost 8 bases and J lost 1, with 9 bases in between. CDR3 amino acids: CASGTGSNQPQHF. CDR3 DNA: TGTGCCAGCGGCACAGGGAGCAATCAGCCCCAGCATTTT.